The 23 T cell receptor beta chains below all came from one sample that was sequenced in a study of T cells in Graves' hyperthyroidism and ophthalmopathy. RNA transcripts gave rise to amplified TCR beta CDR3 regions. The TCR CDR3 was amplified in a first-round RT-PCR using the HTBI primer set. One entry per CDR3 protein, called by TCRdb with MiXCR from the multiplex PCR reads. The data hold roughly 280,000 distinct CDR3 sequences, with 22% observed a single time. Sequencing was carried out using blood. These TCRs come from a man between 25 and 39 years old with Graves' ophthalmopathy.

The V call is TRBV3-1, the J call TRBJ2-1; TRBD2 matches 9 bases. The CDR3 has 18 amino acids. CDR1 and CDR2 from the germline V gene are LGHDT and YNNKEL (reference sequence). J lost 8 bases, V lost 2 bases, and 16 bases had no gene match. The DNA of the CDR3 is TGTGCCAGCAGCCAATCCCCCGGAGGGTCTAGCGGGATATATGAGCAGTTCTTC. Its translation: CASSQSPGGSSGIYEQFF.

This clonotype was observed many times. J is TRBJ2-5 and V is TRBV3-1; D is uncertain. The CDR3 is 14 amino acids. CDR1 and CDR2 from the germline V gene are LGHDT and YNNKEL (reference sequence). Trimming removed 0 bases from V and 7 bases from J, with 12 bases in between. The CDR3 here is CASSQDRPLRTQYF. As DNA, the CDR3 is TGTGCCAGCAGCCAAGACAGGCCCCTCAGGACCCAGTACTTC.

CDR3 residues: CSVSRGAPYGYTF. CDR3 DNA sequence: TGCAGCGTTAGCAGGGGCGCACCCTATGGCTACACCTTC. The genes are TRBV29-1 and TRBJ1-2; tentatively, D is TRBD1 (6 bases). This CDR3 contains 13 residues. The germline CDR1 and CDR2 sequences are SQVTM and ANQGSEA. Trimming removed 5 bases at V and 4 bases at J, with 14 bases between.

The V and J genes are TRBV12-5 and TRBJ1-5; tentatively, D is TRBD1 (5 bases). V lost 0 bases and J lost 0, with 15 bases in between. The CDR3 consists of 18 residues. CDR1 LGHNT and CDR2 FRNRAP come from the germline V gene. The CDR3 DNA reads as TGTGCTAGTGGTTTGGTTGGCCCGGGGGGGTATAGCAATCAGCCCCAGCATTTT. Its translation: CASGLVGPGGYSNQPQHF.

The CDR3: CASKPPGQGDQPQHF. The CDR3 DNA reads TGTGCCAGCAAGCCCCCGGGACAGGGCGATCAGCCCCAGCATTTT. The V and J genes are TRBV28 and TRBJ1-5; 9 bases are a match to TRBD1. The CDR3 runs 15 residues. With 7 bases clipped from V and 5 bases from J, the junction kept 9 bases outside the gene matches. Germline-derived CDR1 and CDR2 are MDHEN and SYDVKM.

About this clonotype itself: A much bigger clone sits one base away, suggesting this may be a read error. This chain links TRBV28 with TRBJ1-1; D not certain. Germline V CDR1 and CDR2: MDHEN, SYDVKM. V was trimmed by 7 bases and J by 0 bases, leaving 9 bases between them. CDR3 size: 13 residues. The CDR3 nucleotides read TGTGCCAGCAATTGGAACATGAACACTGAAGCTTTCTTT. It is translated as CASNWNMNTEAFF.

This chain uses TRBV27 with TRBJ2-2; D ambiguous. The CDR3 has 12 residues. In germline, CDR1 is MNHEY, CDR2 SMNVEV (reference sequence). V was pared by 8 bases and J by 6 bases, with 10 bases between. CDR3 DNA: TGTGCCAGCCGTACCGTAGCCGGGGAGCTGTTTTTT. This sequence encodes CASRTVAGELFF.

The V gene is TRBV10-3, the J gene TRBJ2-1, with D maybe TRBD2 (6 bases). V lost 4 bases and J 13 bases, leaving 11 bases between the germline ends. CDR3 length: 11 residues. Germline V CDR1 and CDR2: ENHRY, SYGVKD. The CDR3 nucleotides are TGTGCCATCAGTGTAGGGCGGGAACAGTTCTTC. Protein sequence: CAISVGREQFF.

The chain links TRBV19 to TRBJ1-2; tentative D call: TRBD1 (5 bases). Germline values: CDR1 LNHDA, CDR2 SQIVND (reference sequence). CDR3 length: 14 amino acids. Trimming cost V 8 bases and J 6 bases, with 19 bases left between them. CDR3 bases: TGTGCCAGTGAGGTGCACGGGGGGATGCATGGCTACACCTTC. This sequence encodes CASEVHGGMHGYTF.

The V gene is TRBV6-1, the J gene TRBJ2-1; D gene uncertain. The CDR3 extends over 13 amino acids. V lost 7 bases and J 4 bases, leaving 11 bases between the germline ends. CDR1 and CDR2 (germline): MNHNS, SASEGT. DNA of the CDR3: TGTGCCAGCACGAAACAGAAGTACAATGAGCAGTTCTTC. Amino acids: CASTKQKYNEQFF.

This clonotype was detected only a few times. The chain links TRBV14 to TRBJ1-3; possible D gene TRBD1, 6 bases. Germline loops: CDR1 SGHDN, CDR2 FVKESK. Trimming shortened V by 3 bases and J by 0 bases, and 9 bases separated the two germline ends. The CDR3 has 15 residues. The CDR3 bases are TGTGCCAGCAGCCAGGACAGCTCCTCTGGAAACACCATATATTTT. It codes for CASSQDSSSGNTIYF. Combining the CDR3 with reference TRBV14 and TRBJ1-3 gives the whole variable domain EAGVTQFPSHSVIEKGQTVTLRCDPISGHDNLYWYRRVMGKEIKFLLHFVKESKQDESGMPNNRFLAERTGGTYSTLKVQPAELEDSGVYFCASSQDSSSGNTIYFGEGSWLTVV.

This clonotype was observed a handful of times. The rearrangement joins TRBV12-3 or TRBV12-4 to TRBJ2-3, with D possibly TRBD1 on 5 matching bases. The V end lost 6 bases, the J end lost 3 bases, and 10 bases lay between the germline ends. The CDR3 length is 13 residues. CDR3 region: CASRPQGTDTQYF. CDR3 coding DNA: TGTGCCAGCAGACCCCAGGGAACAGATACGCAGTATTTT.

A few counts support this clonotype. The DNA for the CDR3 is TGTGCCAGCAGTTGGGTCGGAAGCTACGAGCAGTACTTC. This sequence encodes CASSWVGSYEQYF. The rearrangement joins TRBV2 to TRBJ2-7; the D is unclear. CDR3 length: 13 residues. Germline V gene sequence: CDR1 SNHLY, CDR2 FYNNEI. The V gene lost 5 bases and the J gene lost 3 bases, with 11 bases spanning the gap.

This clonotype was recorded at least ten times. The genes are TRBV28 and TRBJ2-5; D unclear. The germline gives CDR1 MDHEN, CDR2 SYDVKM. The CDR3 runs 14 residues. The V and J ends lost 5 bases and 5 bases respectively, with 15 bases between them. The CDR3 reads CASSVFPNLETQYF. CDR3 bases: TGTGCCAGCAGTGTCTTTCCAAACCTGGAGACCCAGTACTTC. Together with reference TRBV28 and TRBJ2-5, the CDR3 gives the full variable domain: DVKVTQSSRYLVKRTGEKVFLECVQDMDHENMFWYRQDPGLGLRLIYFSYDVKMKEKGDIPEGYSVSREKKERFSLILESASTNQTSMYLCASSVFPNLETQYFGPGTRLLVL.

There are a few counts of this clonotype. The chain combines TRBV20-1 with TRBJ2-3; 9 bases line up with TRBD2. Losses at the gene ends were 6 bases for V and 6 bases for J; bases not matched to a gene: 13. Germline V gene data show CDR1 as DFQATT and CDR2 as SNEGSKA (reference sequence). The CDR3 sequence is 15 residues long. The DNA of the CDR3 is TGCAGTGCCCACATCGGCGGGAGGGGGGGGGATACGCAGTATTTT. It translates to CSAHIGGRGGDTQYF.

There are a few counts of this clonotype. The gene calls are TRBV29-1 and TRBJ1-4, with D uncertain. V was cut by 3 bases and J by 7 bases, with 15 bases left in between. Germline CDR1 and CDR2: SQVTM and ANQGSEA. CDR3 length: 14 amino acids. The CDR3 spells CSVEDPPGSEKLFF. CDR3 in DNA: TGCAGCGTTGAGGACCCGCCGGGGAGTGAAAAACTGTTTTTT.

This chain links TRBV7-3 with TRBJ2-7; no definite D call. The CDR3 has 13 residues. Germline-derived CDR1 and CDR2 are SGHTA and FQGTGA. Trimming removed 4 bases at V and 3 bases at J, with 10 bases between. This CDR3 reads CASSSPTGYEQYF. CDR3 nucleotides: TGTGCCAGCAGCTCCCCGACGGGCTACGAGCAGTACTTC.

Ten or more counts support this clonotype. The rearrangement joins TRBV6-1 to TRBJ1-1, with 7 positions matching TRBD1. Germline lookup yields CDR1 MNHNS and CDR2 SASEGT. V lost 6 bases to trimming and J lost 1 base; unmatched junction nucleotides: 5. The CDR3 contains 14 residues. The CDR3 spells CASRVGQANTEAFF. In DNA form, the CDR3 reads TGTGCCAGCAGGGTTGGACAGGCGAACACTGAAGCTTTCTTT.

This clonotype appeared many times. The chain carries TRBV11-2 and TRBJ2-3; 9 nucleotides match TRBD2. V was clipped by 5 bases and J by 9 bases; unmatched bases: 3. CDR3 length: 12 residues. Looked up from germline, CDR1 is SGHAT and CDR2 is FQNNGV. DNA of the CDR3: TGTGCCAGCAGCCGTAGCGGGAGCACGCAGTATTTT. Its protein is CASSRSGSTQYF.

This clonotype has only a few counts. The chain couples TRBV28 to TRBJ1-4; 11 nucleotides line up with TRBD1. The CDR3 totals 15 residues. Per the germline V gene, CDR1 is MDHEN and CDR2 is SYDVKM. V lost 5 bases, J lost 7 bases, and 6 bases stayed unmatched. In nucleotides, the CDR3 is TGTGCCAGCAGTCCCGGGACAGGGGGAACTGAAAAACTGTTTTTT. This gives the protein CASSPGTGGTEKLFF.

The gene calls are TRBV11-1 and TRBJ1-1, with unresolved D. CDR3 size: 14 residues. The V gene lost 2 bases and the J gene lost 1 base, with 8 bases spanning the gap. Germline CDR1 and CDR2: SGHAT and FQDESV (reference sequence). The CDR3 DNA sequence: TGTGCCAGCAGCTTATCCGGGTGGAACACTGAAGCTTTCTTT. It translates to CASSLSGWNTEAFF.

This clonotype was seen a handful of times. This chain uses TRBV5-1 with TRBJ1-1; D possibly corresponds to TRBD1 (6 bases). Trimming shortened V by 3 bases and J by 5 bases, and 8 bases separated the two germline ends. The CDR3 extends over 12 amino acids. Germline V CDR1 and CDR2: SGHRS, YFSETQ. The CDR3 nucleotides read TGCGCCAGCAGCTCGGGACAAACTGAAGCTTTCTTT. Its protein is CASSSGQTEAFF.

This clonotype was observed at least ten times. The J gene is TRBJ2-2, the V gene TRBV5-8; D uncertain. V shed 7 bases and J shed 0 bases, with 10 bases lying between them. There are 14 residues in the CDR3. CDR1 is SGHTS and CDR2 is YDEGEE in the germline V gene. The CDR3 spells CASPKKTNTGELFF. DNA of the CDR3: TGTGCCAGCCCTAAGAAGACGAACACCGGGGAGCTGTTTTTT.